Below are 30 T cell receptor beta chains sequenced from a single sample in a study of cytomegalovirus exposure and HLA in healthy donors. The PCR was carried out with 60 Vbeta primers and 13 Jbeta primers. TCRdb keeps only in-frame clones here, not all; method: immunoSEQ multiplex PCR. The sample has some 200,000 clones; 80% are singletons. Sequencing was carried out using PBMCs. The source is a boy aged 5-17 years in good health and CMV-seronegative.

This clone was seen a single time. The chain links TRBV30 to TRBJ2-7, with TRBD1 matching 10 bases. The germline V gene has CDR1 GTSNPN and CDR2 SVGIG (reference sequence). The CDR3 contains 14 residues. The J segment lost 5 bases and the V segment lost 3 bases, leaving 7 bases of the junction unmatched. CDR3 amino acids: CAWRRQGARDEQYF. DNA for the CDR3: TGTGCCTGGAGGCGACAGGGGGCGAGGGACGAGCAGTACTTC.

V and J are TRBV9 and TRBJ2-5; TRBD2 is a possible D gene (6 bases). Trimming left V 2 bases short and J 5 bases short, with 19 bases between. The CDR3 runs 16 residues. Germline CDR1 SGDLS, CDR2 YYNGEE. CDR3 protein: CASSVGIGSLGETQYF. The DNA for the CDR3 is TGTGCCAGCAGCGTTGGGATCGGGAGTTTGGGGGAGACCCAGTACTTC.

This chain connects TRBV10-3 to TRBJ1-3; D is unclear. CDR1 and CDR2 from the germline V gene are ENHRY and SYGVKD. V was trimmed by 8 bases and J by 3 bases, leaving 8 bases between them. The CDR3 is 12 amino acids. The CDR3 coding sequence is TGTGCCATCTCCGGGGATGGAAACACCATATATTTT. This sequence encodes CAISGDGNTIYF.

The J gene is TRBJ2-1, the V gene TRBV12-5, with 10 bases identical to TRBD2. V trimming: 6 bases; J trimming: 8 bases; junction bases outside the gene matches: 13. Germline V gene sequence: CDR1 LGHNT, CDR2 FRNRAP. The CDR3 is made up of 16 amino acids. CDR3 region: CASGSIISGGLDEQFF. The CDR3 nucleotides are TGTGCTAGTGGATCTATTATTAGCGGGGGGTTGGATGAGCAGTTCTTC.

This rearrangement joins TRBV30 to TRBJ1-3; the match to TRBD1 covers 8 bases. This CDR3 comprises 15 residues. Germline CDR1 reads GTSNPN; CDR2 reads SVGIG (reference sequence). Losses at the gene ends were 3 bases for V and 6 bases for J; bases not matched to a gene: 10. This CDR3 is CAWSPKDREINTIYF. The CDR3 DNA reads TGTGCCTGGAGCCCGAAGGACAGGGAAATAAACACCATATATTTT.

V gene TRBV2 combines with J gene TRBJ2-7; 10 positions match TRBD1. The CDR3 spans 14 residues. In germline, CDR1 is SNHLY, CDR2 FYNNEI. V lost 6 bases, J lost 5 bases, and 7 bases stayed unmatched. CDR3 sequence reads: CASSIRTGGHEQYF. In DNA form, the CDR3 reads TGTGCCAGCAGCATCCGGACAGGGGGTCACGAGCAGTACTTC.

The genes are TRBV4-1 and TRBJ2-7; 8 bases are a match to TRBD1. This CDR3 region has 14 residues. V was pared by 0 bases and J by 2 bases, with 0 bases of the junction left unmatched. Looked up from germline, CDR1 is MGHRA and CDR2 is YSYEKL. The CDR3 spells CASSQEDRAYEQYF. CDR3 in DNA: TGCGCCAGCAGCCAAGAGGACAGGGCCTACGAGCAGTACTTC.

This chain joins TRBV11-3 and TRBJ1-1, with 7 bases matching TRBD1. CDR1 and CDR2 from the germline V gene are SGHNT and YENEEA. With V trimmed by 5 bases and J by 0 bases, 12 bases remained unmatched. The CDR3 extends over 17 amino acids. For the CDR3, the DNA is TGTGCCAGCAGCCCGCGCCCAGGGGGATACATGAACACTGAAGCTTTCTTT. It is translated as CASSPRPGGYMNTEAFF.

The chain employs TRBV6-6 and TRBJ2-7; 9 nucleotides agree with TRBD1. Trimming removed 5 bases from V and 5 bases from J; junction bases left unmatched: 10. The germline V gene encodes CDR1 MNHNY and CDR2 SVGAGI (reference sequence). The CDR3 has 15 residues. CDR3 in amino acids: CASSAIGTGQHEQYF. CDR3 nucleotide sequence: TGTGCCAGCAGTGCAATCGGGACAGGGCAACACGAGCAGTACTTC.

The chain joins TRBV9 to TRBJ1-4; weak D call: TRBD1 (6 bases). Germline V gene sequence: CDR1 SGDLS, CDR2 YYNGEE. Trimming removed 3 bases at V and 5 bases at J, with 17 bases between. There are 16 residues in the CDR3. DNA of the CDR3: TGTGCCAGCAGCGCCTTCGAGACAGGCGACAATGAAAAACTGTTTTTT. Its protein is CASSAFETGDNEKLFF.

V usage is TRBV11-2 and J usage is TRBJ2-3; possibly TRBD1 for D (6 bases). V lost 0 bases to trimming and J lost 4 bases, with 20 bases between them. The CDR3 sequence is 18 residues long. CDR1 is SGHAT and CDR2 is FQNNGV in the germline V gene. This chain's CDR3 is CASSLEVELGAIADTQYF. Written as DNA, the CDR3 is TGTGCCAGCAGCTTAGAAGTGGAGCTGGGGGCAATTGCAGATACGCAGTATTTT.

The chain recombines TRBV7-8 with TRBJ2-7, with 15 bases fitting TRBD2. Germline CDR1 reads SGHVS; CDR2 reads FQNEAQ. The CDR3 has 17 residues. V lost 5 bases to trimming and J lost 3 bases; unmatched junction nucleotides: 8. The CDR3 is CASSTQGLAGGIYEQYF. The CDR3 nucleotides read TGTGCCAGCAGCACGCAAGGACTAGCGGGGGGGATCTACGAGCAGTACTTC.

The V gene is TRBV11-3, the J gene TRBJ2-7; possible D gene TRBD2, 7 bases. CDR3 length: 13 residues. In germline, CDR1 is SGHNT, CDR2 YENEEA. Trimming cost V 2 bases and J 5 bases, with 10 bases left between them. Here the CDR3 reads CASSLYGGHEQYF. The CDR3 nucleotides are TGTGCCAGCAGCTTATACGGGGGGCACGAGCAGTACTTC. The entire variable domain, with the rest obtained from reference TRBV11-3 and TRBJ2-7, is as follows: EAGVVQSPRYKIIEKKQPVAFWCNPISGHNTLYWYLQNLGQGPELLIRYENEEAVDDSQLPKDRFSAERLKGVDSTLKIQPAELGDSAVYLCASSLYGGHEQYFGPGTRLTVT.

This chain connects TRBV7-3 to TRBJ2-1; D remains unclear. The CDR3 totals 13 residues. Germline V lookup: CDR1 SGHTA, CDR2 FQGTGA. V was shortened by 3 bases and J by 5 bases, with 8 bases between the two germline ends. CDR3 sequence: CASSFAENNEQFF. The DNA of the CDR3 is TGTGCCAGCAGCTTCGCGGAGAACAATGAGCAGTTCTTC. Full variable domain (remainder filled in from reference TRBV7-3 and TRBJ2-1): GAGVSQTPSNKVTEKGKYVELRCDPISGHTALYWYRQSLGQGPEFLIYFQGTGAADDSGLPNDRFFAVRPEGSVSTLKIQRTERGDSAVYLCASSFAENNEQFFGPGTRLTVL.

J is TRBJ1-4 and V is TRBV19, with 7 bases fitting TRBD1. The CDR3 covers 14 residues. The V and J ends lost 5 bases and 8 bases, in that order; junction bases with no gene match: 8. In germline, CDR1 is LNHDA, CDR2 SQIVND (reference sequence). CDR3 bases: TGTGCCAGTAGTTCACAGGGGATAGAAGAAAAACTGTTTTTT. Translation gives CASSSQGIEEKLFF.

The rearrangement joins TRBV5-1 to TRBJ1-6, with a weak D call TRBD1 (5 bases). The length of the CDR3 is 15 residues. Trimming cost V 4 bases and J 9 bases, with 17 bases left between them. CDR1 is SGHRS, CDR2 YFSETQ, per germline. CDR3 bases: TGCGCCAGCAGCCCCCTGTTAGACGGGGGTTCACCCCTCCACTTT. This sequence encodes CASSPLLDGGSPLHF.

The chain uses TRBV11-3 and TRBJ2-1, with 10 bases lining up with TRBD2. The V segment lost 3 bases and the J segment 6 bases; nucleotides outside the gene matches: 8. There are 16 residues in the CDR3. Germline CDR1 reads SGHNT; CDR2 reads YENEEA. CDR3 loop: CASSFPLAGALNEQFF. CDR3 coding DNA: TGTGCCAGCAGCTTTCCCCTAGCGGGGGCCCTCAATGAGCAGTTCTTC.

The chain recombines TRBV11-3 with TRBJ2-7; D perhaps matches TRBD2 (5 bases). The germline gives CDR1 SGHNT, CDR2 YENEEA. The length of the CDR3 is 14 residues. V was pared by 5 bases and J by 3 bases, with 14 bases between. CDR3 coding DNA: TGTGCCAGCAGCCCACGGACGGGGATCTACGAGCAGTACTTC. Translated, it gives CASSPRTGIYEQYF.

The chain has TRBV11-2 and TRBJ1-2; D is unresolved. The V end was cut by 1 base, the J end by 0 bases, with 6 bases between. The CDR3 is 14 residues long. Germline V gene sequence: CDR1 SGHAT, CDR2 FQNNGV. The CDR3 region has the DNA TGTGCCAGCAGCTTAGGGCCAGCTAACTATGGCTACACCTTC. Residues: CASSLGPANYGYTF.

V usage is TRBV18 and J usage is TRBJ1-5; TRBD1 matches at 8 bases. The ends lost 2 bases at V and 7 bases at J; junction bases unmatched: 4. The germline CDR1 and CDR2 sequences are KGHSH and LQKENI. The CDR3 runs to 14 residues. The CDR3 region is CASSPETGGQPQHF. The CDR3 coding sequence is TGTGCCAGCTCACCAGAAACAGGGGGACAGCCCCAGCATTTT. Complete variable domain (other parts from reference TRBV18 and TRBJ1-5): NAGVMQNPRHLVRRRGQEARLRCSPMKGHSHVYWYRQLPEEGLKFMVYLQKENIIDESGMPKERFSAEFPKEGPSILRIQQVVRGDSAAYFCASSPETGGQPQHFGDGTRLSIL.

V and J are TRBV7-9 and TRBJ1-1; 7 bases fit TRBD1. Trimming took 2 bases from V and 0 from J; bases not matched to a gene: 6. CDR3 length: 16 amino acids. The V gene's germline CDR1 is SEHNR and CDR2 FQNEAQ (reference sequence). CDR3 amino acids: CASSLFGGQVNTEAFF. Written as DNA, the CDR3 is TGTGCCAGCAGCTTATTTGGCGGACAGGTGAACACTGAAGCTTTCTTT. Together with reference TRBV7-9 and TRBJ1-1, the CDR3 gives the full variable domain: DTGVSQNPRHKITKRGQNVTFRCDPISEHNRLYWYRQTLGQGPEFLTYFQNEAQLEKSRLLSDRFSAERPKGSFSTLEIQRTEQGDSAMYLCASSLFGGQVNTEAFFGQGTRLTVV.

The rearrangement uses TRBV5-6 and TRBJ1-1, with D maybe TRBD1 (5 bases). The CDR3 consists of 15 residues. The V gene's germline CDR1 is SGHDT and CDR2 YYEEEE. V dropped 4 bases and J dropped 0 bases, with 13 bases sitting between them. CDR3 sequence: CASSPPRDLNTEAFF. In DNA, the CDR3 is TGTGCCAGCAGCCCCCCCAGGGACTTGAACACTGAAGCTTTCTTT.

CDR3: CASRRGKDTEAFF. As DNA, the CDR3 is TGTGCCAGCAGACGAGGGAAGGACACTGAAGCTTTCTTT. V gene TRBV6-5 combines with J gene TRBJ1-1; D is uncertain. This CDR3 comprises 13 residues. Germline values: CDR1 MNHEY, CDR2 SVGAGI. V lost 6 bases to trimming and J lost 3 bases, with 11 bases between them.

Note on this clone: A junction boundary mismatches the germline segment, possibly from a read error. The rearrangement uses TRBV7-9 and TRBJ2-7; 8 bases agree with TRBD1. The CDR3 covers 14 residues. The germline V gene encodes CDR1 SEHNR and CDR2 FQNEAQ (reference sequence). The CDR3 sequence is CSSSSDDRGLKQYF. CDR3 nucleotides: TGTTCCAGCAGCTCCGATGACAGGGGACTTAAGCAGTACTTC.

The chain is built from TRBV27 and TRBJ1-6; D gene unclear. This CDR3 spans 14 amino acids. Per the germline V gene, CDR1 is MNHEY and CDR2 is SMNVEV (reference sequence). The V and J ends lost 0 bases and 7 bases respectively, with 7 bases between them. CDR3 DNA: TGTGCCAGCAGTTTATCCCCGGGGAATTCACCCCTCCACTTT. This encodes CASSLSPGNSPLHF.

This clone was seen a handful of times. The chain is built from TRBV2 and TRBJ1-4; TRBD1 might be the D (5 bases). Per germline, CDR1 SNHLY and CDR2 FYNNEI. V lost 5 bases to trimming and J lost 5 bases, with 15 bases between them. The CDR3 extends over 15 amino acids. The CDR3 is CASSQGRGDNEKLFF. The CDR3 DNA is TGTGCCAGCAGTCAAGGGCGGGGGGACAATGAAAAACTGTTTTTT.

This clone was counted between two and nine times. CDR3 DNA sequence: TGTGCCAGCAGTGAAGGCCCGCGCCCTAATGAGCAGTTCTTC. It is translated as CASSEGPRPNEQFF. This sequence joins TRBV6-1 and TRBJ2-1; D is unresolved. Germline-derived CDR1 and CDR2 are MNHNS and SASEGT. The CDR3 contains 14 residues. V lost 1 base and J 7 bases, leaving 11 bases between the germline ends.

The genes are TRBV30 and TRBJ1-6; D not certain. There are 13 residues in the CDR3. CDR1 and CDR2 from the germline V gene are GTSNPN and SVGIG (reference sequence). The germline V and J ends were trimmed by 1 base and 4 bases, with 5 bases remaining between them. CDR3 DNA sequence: TGTGCCTGGAGTGCCGGGTATAATTCACCCCTCCACTTT. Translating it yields CAWSAGYNSPLHF.

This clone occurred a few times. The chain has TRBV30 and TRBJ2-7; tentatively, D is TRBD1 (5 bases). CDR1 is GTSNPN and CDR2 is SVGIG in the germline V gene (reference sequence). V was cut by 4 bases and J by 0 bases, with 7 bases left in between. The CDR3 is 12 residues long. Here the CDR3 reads CAWTDSSYEQYF. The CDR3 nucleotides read TGTGCCTGGACAGACAGCTCCTACGAGCAGTACTTC.

This CDR3 is CAISPGTGDHGQYF. CDR3 nucleotide sequence: TGTGCCATCAGTCCCGGGACAGGGGACCACGGGCAGTACTTC. The chain joins TRBV10-3 to TRBJ2-7; 10 nucleotides align to TRBD1. The J segment lost 9 bases and the V segment lost 5 bases, leaving 10 bases of the junction unmatched. Per germline, CDR1 ENHRY and CDR2 SYGVKD. The CDR3 has 14 amino acids.